This T cell receptor (beta chain) was captured in a study of sequential checkpoint blockade in melanoma (dated by TCRdb to between 2018 and 2021). About the full investigation: Patients were randomized 1:1 to first-line nivolumab followed by ipilimumab (arm A) or ipilimumab followed by nivolumab (arm B). Maintenance nivolumab was given following each of the two trial sequences.

This clone was recorded once. Its antigen is currently not known. The record has no base qualities; no much larger clone is one base away. Findings and caveats that apply to the study as a whole: The response-prediction model combining TCR metrics and mutation burden needs validation in larger, independent patient cohorts.

Taken from cysteine to phenylalanine, the CDR3 has 16 residues. Only CDR3 DNA remains: 48 bases, in frame from the first base. Clipping removes 5 bases from V and 4 bases from J, with 9 as the unmatched junction base count. CDR1 and CDR2, looked up from the germline V gene, are SNHLY and FYNNEI. Interpreted using the paper, the treatment or condition label stands for: randomized to nivolumab then ipilimumab (arm A) or the reverse (arm B). None of the trial patients had been given prior DNA-damaging chemotherapy. On a FACS Aria II flow cytometer, live CD3+CD8+ cells that were negative for CD19 and CD56 were sorted from thawed PBMCs. Samples came from patients with melanoma in CheckMate 064, a randomized, open-label phase II trial of sequential checkpoint blockade. Peripheral blood mononuclear cells were collected by leukapheresis, purified with Ficoll-Paque, and frozen in human serum with approximately 9.4% DMSO. Purity of sorted blood CD3+CD8+ cells was verified at >95% immediately after sorting, followed by DNA extraction.

The immunoSEQ Assay was used to immunosequence TCRbeta CDR3 regions from genomic DNA. Genomic DNA was amplified by bias-controlled multiplex PCR before high-throughput sequencing. As for the authors' bioinformatics: To quantify the absolute abundance of each unique TCRbeta CDR3 region, the sequences were collapsed and filtered. Clonality was defined as 1 minus Pielou's evenness and was calculated using productive rearrangements only. A previously published method was used to identify clones whose frequencies were significantly greater in on-treatment samples than in baseline samples. Held by TCRdb, this immuneACCESS table contains in-frame sequences only and omits some clones. Under half of the omission traces to an unresolved V gene where checked; the cause of the rest is unknown. From that table come the V and J calls and clone size; the DNA was used to work out D and trimming. The sample profile shows around 34,000 clones; approximately 82% of them were found once. About 18% of the sample lies in the top ten.

The TCR originated in a human donor with melanoma. This chain joins TRBV2 to TRBJ2-2; TRBD1 agrees with 8 junctional bases. This sample comprised CD8+ T cells sorted from blood (inferred from file names), obtained from a patient given nivolumab and ipilimumab in sequence. The nucleotide sequence reads TGTGCCAGCAGTCTTGTGCAGGGGGCCGGCACCGGGGAGCTGTTTTTT. This is translated as CASSLVQGAGTGELFF.